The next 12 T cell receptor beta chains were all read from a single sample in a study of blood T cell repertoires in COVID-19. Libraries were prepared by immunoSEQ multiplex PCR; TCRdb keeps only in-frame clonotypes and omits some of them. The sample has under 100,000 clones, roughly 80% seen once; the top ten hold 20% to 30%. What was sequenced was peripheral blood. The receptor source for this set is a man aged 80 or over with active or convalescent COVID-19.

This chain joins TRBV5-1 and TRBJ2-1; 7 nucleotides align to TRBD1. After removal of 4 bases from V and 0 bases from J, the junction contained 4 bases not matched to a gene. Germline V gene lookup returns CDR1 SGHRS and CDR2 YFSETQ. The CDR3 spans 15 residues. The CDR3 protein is CASSNPGGSYNEQFF. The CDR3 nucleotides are TGCGCCAGCAGCAACCCAGGGGGCTCCTACAATGAGCAGTTCTTC.

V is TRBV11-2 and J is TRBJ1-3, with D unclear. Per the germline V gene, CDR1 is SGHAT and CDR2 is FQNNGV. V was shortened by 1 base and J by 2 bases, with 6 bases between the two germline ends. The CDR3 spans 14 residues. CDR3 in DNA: TGTGCCAGCAGCTTAGGGGCCCCTGGAAACACCATATATTTT. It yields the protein CASSLGAPGNTIYF.

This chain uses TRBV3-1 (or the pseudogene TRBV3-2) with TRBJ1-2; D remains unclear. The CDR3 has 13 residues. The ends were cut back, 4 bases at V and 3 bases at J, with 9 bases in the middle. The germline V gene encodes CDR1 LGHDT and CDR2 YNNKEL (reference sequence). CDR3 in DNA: TGTGCCAGCAGCCGAGCAGGCTACTATGGCTACACCTTC. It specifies CASSRAGYYGYTF.

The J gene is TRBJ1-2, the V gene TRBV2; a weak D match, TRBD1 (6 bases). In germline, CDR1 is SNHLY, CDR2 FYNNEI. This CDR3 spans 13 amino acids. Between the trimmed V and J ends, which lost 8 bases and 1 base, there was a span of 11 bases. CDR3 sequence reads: CASGQGINYGYTF. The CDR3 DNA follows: TGTGCCAGCGGCCAGGGGATTAACTATGGCTACACCTTC. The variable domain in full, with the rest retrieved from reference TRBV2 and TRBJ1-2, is EPEVTQTPSHQVTQMGQEVILRCVPISNHLYFYWYRQILGQKVEFLVSFYNNEISEKSEIFDDQFSVERPDGSNFTLKIRSTKLEDSAMYFCASGQGINYGYTFGSGTRLTVV.

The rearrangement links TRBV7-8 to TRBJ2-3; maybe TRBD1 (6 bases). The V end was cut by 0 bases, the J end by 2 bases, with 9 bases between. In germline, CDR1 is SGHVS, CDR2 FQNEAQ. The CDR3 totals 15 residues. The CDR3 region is CASSLAGALTDTQYF. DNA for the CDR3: TGTGCCAGCAGCTTAGCGGGGGCCCTCACAGATACGCAGTATTTT.

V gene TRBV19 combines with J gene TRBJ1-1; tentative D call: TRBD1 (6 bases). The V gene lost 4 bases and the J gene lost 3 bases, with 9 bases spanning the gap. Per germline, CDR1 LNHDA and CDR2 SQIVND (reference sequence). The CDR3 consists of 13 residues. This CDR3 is CASSSRGHTEAFF. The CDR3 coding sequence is TGTGCCAGTAGTAGCAGGGGCCACACTGAAGCTTTCTTT.

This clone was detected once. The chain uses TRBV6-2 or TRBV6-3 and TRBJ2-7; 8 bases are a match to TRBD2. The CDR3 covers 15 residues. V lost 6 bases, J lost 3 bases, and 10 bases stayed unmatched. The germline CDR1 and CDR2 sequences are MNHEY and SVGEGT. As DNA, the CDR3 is TGTGCCAGCAGCCAGGGACTAGGAAAGAGCTACGAGCAGTACTTC. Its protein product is CASSQGLGKSYEQYF.

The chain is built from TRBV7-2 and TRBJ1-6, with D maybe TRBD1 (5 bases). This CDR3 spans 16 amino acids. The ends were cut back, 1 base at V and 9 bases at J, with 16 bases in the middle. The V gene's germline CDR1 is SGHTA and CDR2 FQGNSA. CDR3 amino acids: CASSLVTAGSGSPLHF. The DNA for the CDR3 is TGTGCCAGCAGCTTAGTTACGGCAGGGTCCGGTTCACCCCTCCACTTT.

CDR3 amino acids: CASSLGPGVPYEQYF. The CDR3 DNA follows: TGTGCCAGCAGCTTGGGGCCAGGGGTTCCCTACGAGCAGTACTTC. J is TRBJ2-7 and V is TRBV11-1; D perhaps matches TRBD1 (6 bases). Germline CDR1 reads SGHAT; CDR2 reads FQDESV (reference sequence). CDR3 length equals 15 residues. Trimming took off 3 bases at V and 2 bases at J, with 14 bases between the two ends.

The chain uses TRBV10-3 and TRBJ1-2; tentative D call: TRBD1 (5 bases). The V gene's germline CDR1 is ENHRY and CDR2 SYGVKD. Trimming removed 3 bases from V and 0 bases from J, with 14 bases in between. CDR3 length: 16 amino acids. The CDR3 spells CAISDPDSLANYGYTF. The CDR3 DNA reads TGTGCCATCAGTGACCCTGACAGTCTAGCTAACTATGGCTACACCTTC.

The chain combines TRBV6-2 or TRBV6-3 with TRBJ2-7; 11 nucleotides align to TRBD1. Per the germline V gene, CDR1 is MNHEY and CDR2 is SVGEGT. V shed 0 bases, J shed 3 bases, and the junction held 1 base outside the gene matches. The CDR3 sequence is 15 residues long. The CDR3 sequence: CASSYSGTGGYEQYF. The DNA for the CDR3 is TGTGCCAGCAGTTACTCAGGGACAGGGGGCTACGAGCAGTACTTC.

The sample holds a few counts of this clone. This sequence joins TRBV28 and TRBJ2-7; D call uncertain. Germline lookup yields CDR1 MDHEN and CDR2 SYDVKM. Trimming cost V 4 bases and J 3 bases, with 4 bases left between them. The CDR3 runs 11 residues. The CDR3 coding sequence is TGTGCCAGCAGTTATCACTACGAGCAGTACTTC. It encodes CASSYHYEQYF.